The clone carrying this T cell receptor (beta chain) occurred a few times. Looked up from germline, CDR1 is ENHRY and CDR2 is SYGVKD. The ends were cut back, 3 bases at V and 5 bases at J, with 15 bases in the middle. This CDR3 has 15 residues. This sample was included in a study of identical twins. A universal primer site was incorporated via template switching, and the cDNA contained unique molecular identifiers. TCRdb reprocessed the 5' RACE reads with MiXCR, giving one entry per CDR3 protein. The sample lists about 200,000 distinct CDR3 sequences, about a tenth occurring once. This rearrangement joins TRBV10-3 to TRBJ2-3; a weak D match, TRBD1 (5 bases). The sequencing input was memory (CD45RO+) T cells sorted from blood. The TCR was taken from a woman under 30 in good health. CDR3 sequence reads: CAISEQVAPLDTQYF. CDR3 DNA sequence: TGTGCCATCAGTGAACAGGTAGCCCCCCTAGATACGCAGTATTTT.